This TCR beta chain was recovered during a study of blood T cell repertoires in COVID-19 (dated by TCRdb to 2018 to 2020). About the full investigation: Samples from collaborators originated in the United States, Italy and Spain and spanned both the acute and convalescent phases of COVID-19. HLA class I and class II types, where available, came from metadata supplied by the sample provider rather than from assay-based typing. Nearly every sample came with metadata listing a de-identified subject ID, COVID-19 status, age in years and sex. The material from the prospective study consisted of cDNA or gDNA derived from T cells, B-cell-depleted T cells, or PBMCs. The samples were drawn from two sources: the first 160 participants of the ongoing ImmuneRACE study, and 950 to 1,500 subjects contributed by 6 global collaborators. The dataset comprised deeply sampled blood TCRbeta repertoires from subjects exposed to, actively infected with, or recovered from COVID-19. A freely available public database, intended as a resource for researchers studying the immune response to SARS-CoV-2, is where the repertoires were released. The investigation overall reported the following: The quantity of clinical and demographic metadata differed by source and by participant and was supplied without curation.

Regarding this clone: Its binding antigen is unknown. No qualities accompany the bases; no much larger clone lies one base away.

The CDR3 holds 11 amino acids from the cysteine to the phenylalanine. This entry keeps only the CDR3 DNA: 33 bases, framed from base 1. The germline V gene sets CDR1 to MGHDK and CDR2 to SYGVNS. Between the V and J ends, shortened by 7 bases and 4 bases respectively, the junction contains 7 bases. The immunoSEQ Assay, a bias-controlled multiplex PCR, was used to amplify TCRbeta CDR3 regions from genomic DNA. In the paper's pipeline: Nucleated cell counts per sample were estimated from amplification of reference gene primers within the assay. Sequence reads were collapsed and filtered to measure the absolute abundance of every unique TCRbeta CDR3 rearrangement. Productive Simpson clonality was computed per sample as the square root of Simpson's diversity index over productive rearrangements. TCRdb's version of the immuneACCESS table is confined to in-frame rearrangements and falls short of the full clone set. An unresolved V gene accounts for under half of the shortfall where checked; the remainder is of unknown origin. V and J calls and clone size are copied from that table; D and trimming were computed from the DNA. In this sample the table shows approximately 200,000 clones, approximately 90% of which occur a single time. The ten largest clones take up about a tenth of the sample.

In the prospective study, participants were roughly 18 to 95 years old, resided in fewer than 25 geographic areas of the United States, and were enrolled through a virtual design. In the prospective study, participants were assigned to cohorts based on the clinical history participants reported in a screening survey and a study questionnaire. In the prospective study, mobile phlebotomists collected whole blood, serum and a nasopharyngeal or oropharyngeal swab from each participant. Participants in the prospective study had the option to provide additional blood draws and questionnaires over a roughly two-month period. Blood samples from the prospective study were shipped frozen or at room temperature prior to DNA extraction.

The chain is made from TRBV25-1 and TRBJ1-1; confidence is insufficient to name the D gene. The sequenced sample consisted of PBMCs or T cells enriched from blood (not recorded which). This clonotype was obtained from a young man with acute COVID-19. The encoded CDR3 is CASKTGTEAFF. The nucleotide sequence is TGTGCCAGCAAGACTGGCACTGAAGCTTTCTTT.